This T cell receptor (beta chain) was identified during a study of T-cell reconstitution after alpha-beta-depleted transplantation in children. Overall study results and limits: Several hundred expanded graft clones reportedly supplied alpha-beta T cells about two months after transplant. Recipient T cells and thymic progenitors that survived gave rise to the high TCRbeta diversity observed at day 60 in some patients.

Researchers prepared the TCRbeta library using unique molecular identifiers, the study reports. TCRdb processed the PCR reads anew with MiXCR; each CDR3 protein has one entry. The data contain about 350,000 distinct CDR3 sequences, 15% to 20% of them singletons. This clonotype has just a few counts. The antigen is not known. The clonotype comes from a male patient between 2 and 10 years old who had a stem cell transplant for acute lymphoblastic leukemia, so the T cells may come from the graft donor. The source material was PBMCs, mostly from graft donor cells, sampled 360 days after TCRalphabeta/CD19-depleted stem cell transplant.

The CDR3 spells CATSTGPVEPQHF. The DNA for the CDR3 is TGTGCCACCAGCACAGGCCCGGTTGAGCCCCAGCATTTT. The chain combines TRBV15 with TRBJ1-5; D gene uncertain. Trimming pared 4 bases from V and 8 bases from J, leaving 12 bases between. The CDR3 consists of 13 residues. Germline CDR1 reads LNHNV; CDR2 reads YYDKDF (reference sequence).